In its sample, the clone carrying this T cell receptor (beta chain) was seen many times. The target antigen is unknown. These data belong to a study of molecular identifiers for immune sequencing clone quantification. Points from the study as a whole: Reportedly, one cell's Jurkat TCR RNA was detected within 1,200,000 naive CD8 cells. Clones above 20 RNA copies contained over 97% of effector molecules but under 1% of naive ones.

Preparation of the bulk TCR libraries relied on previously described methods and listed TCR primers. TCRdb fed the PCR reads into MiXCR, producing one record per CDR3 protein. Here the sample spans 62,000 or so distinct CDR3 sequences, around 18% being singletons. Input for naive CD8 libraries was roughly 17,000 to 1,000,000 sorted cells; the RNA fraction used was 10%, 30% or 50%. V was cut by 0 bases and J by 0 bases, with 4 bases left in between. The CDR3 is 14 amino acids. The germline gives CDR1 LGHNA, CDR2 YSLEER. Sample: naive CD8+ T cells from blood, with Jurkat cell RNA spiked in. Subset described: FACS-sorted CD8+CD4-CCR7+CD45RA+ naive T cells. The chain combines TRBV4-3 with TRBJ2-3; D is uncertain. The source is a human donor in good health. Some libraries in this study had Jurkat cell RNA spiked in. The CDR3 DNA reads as TGCGCCAGCAGCCAAGATTCAAGCACAGATACGCAGTATTTT. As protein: CASSQDSSTDTQYF.